Below are 25 T cell receptor beta chains sequenced from a single sample in a study of T cell responses to AZD1222 COVID-19 vaccine. The data were produced by immunoSEQ multiplex PCR, yet TCRdb's version contains in-frame clones alone and is incomplete. This sample has approximately 79,000 clones, with roughly 90% found just once. The input for sequencing was peripheral blood, taken on day 0 of AZD1222 vaccination. The receptors here all came from an adult in good health.

V is TRBV3-1 (or the pseudogene TRBV3-2) and J is TRBJ1-2; 9 bases line up with TRBD1. The CDR3 loop spans 15 amino acids. Unmatched junction bases numbered 11, after V lost 4 bases and J lost 8 bases. Germline V gives CDR1 LGHDT, CDR2 YNNKEL (reference sequence). Here the CDR3 DNA reads TGTGCCAGCAGCCGTGGGGGACAGGGATCTGGAGGCTACACCTTC. Amino acid sequence: CASSRGGQGSGGYTF.

This clone was seen a single time. CDR3 nucleotide sequence: TGTGCCATCAGTGTAGGAATAGTAGACGAGACCCAGTACTTC. Residues: CAISVGIVDETQYF. The J gene is TRBJ2-5, the V gene TRBV10-3; D gene uncertain. With 4 bases removed from V and 5 bases from J, the gap between germline ends came to 14 bases. The CDR3 has 14 residues. CDR1 is ENHRY and CDR2 is SYGVKD in the germline V gene.

The chain is built from TRBV27 and TRBJ2-3; TRBD2 aligns across 8 bases. J lost 0 bases, V lost 6 bases, and 8 bases had no gene match. There are 16 residues in the CDR3. The germline CDR1 and CDR2 sequences are MNHEY and SMNVEV (reference sequence). The CDR3 spells CASRLSSGFSTDTQYF. DNA of the CDR3: TGTGCCAGCAGGCTGTCTAGCGGGTTTAGCACAGATACGCAGTATTTT.

The chain carries TRBV19 and TRBJ2-3, with a weak D call TRBD2 (6 bases). Germline V gene data show CDR1 as LNHDA and CDR2 as SQIVND (reference sequence). This CDR3 comprises 15 residues. Trimming took off 6 bases at V and 4 bases at J, with 17 bases between the two ends. The DNA of the CDR3 is TGTGCCAGTAGCCGGCGACTAGGCAGGGCAGATACGCAGTATTTT. Translating gives CASSRRLGRADTQYF.

Details on this clone: One end of the junction does not line up with germline, which may come from a read error. The chain carries TRBV7-9 and TRBJ2-2; D is possibly TRBD2 (6 bases). The CDR3 spans 14 residues. Germline V gene lookup returns CDR1 SEHNR and CDR2 FQNEAQ (reference sequence). CDR3 DNA: TGTGCCAGCAACTTACCCGGGGGTTCCGGGGAGCTGTTTTTT. Translating it yields CASNLPGGSGELFF.

The CDR3 DNA sequence: TGTGCCAGCAACCATGGACAGTACACAGATACGCAGTATTTT. It translates to CASNHGQYTDTQYF. This chain links TRBV19 with TRBJ2-3; a possible D gene is TRBD1 (6 bases). The CDR3 contains 14 residues. Germline assignment: CDR1 LNHDA and CDR2 SQIVND (reference sequence). Trimming pared 9 bases from V and 2 bases from J, leaving 15 bases between.

A few counts support this clone. The chain joins TRBV5-1 to TRBJ2-3, with D hard to call. The CDR3 spans 15 residues. Looked up from germline, CDR1 is SGHRS and CDR2 is YFSETQ. The CDR3 loop is CATSPEWWGTDTQYF. Here the CDR3 DNA reads TGCGCTACAAGTCCCGAGTGGTGGGGAACAGATACGCAGTATTTT.

Comment on this clone: Germline is not matched at one junction end, which may reflect a read error. V and J are TRBV11-2 and TRBJ2-3; possibly TRBD2 for D (6 bases). Germline CDR1 reads SGHAT; CDR2 reads FQNNGV. The CDR3 spans 14 residues. The CDR3 loop is CASSLSFPGVARDF. The CDR3 DNA reads TGTGCCAGCAGCTTATCCTTCCCGGGGGTAGCCAGGGATTTT.

A few counts support this clone. The V and J genes are TRBV3-1 (or the pseudogene TRBV3-2) and TRBJ1-2, with D possibly matching TRBD1 (6 bases). CDR1 is LGHDT and CDR2 is YNNKEL in the germline V gene (reference sequence). CDR3 size: 14 residues. Between the trimmed V and J ends, which lost 0 bases and 8 bases, there was a span of 13 bases. The CDR3 DNA reads TGTGCCAGCAGCCAAGAAGGCAGGGGTAGGGGCTACACCTTC. Residues: CASSQEGRGRGYTF.

The rearrangement uses TRBV11-2 and TRBJ2-7; weak D call: TRBD2 (6 bases). Trimming stripped 1 base from V and 1 base from J, with 11 bases between. This CDR3 spans 15 amino acids. Germline-derived CDR1 and CDR2 are SGHAT and FQNNGV. The CDR3: CASSLVGGMSYEQYF. The CDR3 DNA follows: TGTGCCAGCAGCTTAGTCGGCGGGATGTCCTACGAGCAGTACTTC.

The chain carries TRBV7-6 and TRBJ2-2; D unresolved. The V and J ends lost 4 bases and 2 bases respectively, with 8 bases between them. The CDR3 extends over 14 amino acids. In germline, CDR1 is SGHVS, CDR2 FNYEAQ. DNA for the CDR3: TGTGCCAGCAGCTCCCCCCTTAACACCGGGGAGCTGTTTTTT. It yields the protein CASSSPLNTGELFF.

The V and J genes are TRBV2 and TRBJ2-1; a possible D gene is TRBD2 (6 bases). The CDR3 has 14 amino acids. Germline V gene sequence: CDR1 SNHLY, CDR2 FYNNEI. Trimming removed 0 bases at V and 6 bases at J, with 9 bases between. The CDR3 bases are TGTGCCAGCAGTGAAGCGTATAGCGGCAATGAGCAGTTCTTC. This gives the protein CASSEAYSGNEQFF.

This sequence joins TRBV28 and TRBJ2-1; 10 positions match TRBD2. V lost 2 bases to trimming and J lost 2 bases; unmatched junction nucleotides: 9. CDR3 size: 18 residues. Per germline, CDR1 MDHEN and CDR2 SYDVKM. The CDR3 loop is CASSLVLAGVAAYNEQFF. The DNA of the CDR3 is TGTGCCAGCAGTTTAGTCCTAGCGGGGGTCGCCGCCTACAATGAGCAGTTCTTC.

V gene TRBV6-5 combines with J gene TRBJ1-2; the D is unclear. Germline CDR1 MNHEY, CDR2 SVGAGI. CDR3 length: 15 amino acids. V lost 6 bases and J 0 bases, leaving 14 bases between the germline ends. The DNA for the CDR3 is TGTGCCAGCAGGGCCAACGCGTTAGCTAACTATGGCTACACCTTC. It specifies CASRANALANYGYTF.

This chain uses TRBV12-5 with TRBJ2-1; D tentatively fits TRBD1 or TRBD2 (5 bases each). Trimming removed 1 base from V and 8 bases from J, with 9 bases in between. Looked up from germline, CDR1 is LGHNT and CDR2 is FRNRAP. There are 13 residues in the CDR3. Here the CDR3 DNA reads TGTGCTAGTGGTTTGGCTGGGGGTCATGAGCAGTTCTTC. It specifies CASGLAGGHEQFF.

This chain connects TRBV19 to TRBJ1-1, with 7 bases lining up with TRBD1. CDR3 size: 14 residues. Germline values: CDR1 LNHDA, CDR2 SQIVND (reference sequence). Trimming took 9 bases from V and 0 from J; bases not matched to a gene: 7. The CDR3 coding sequence is TGTGCCAGCCGACCGGGACAGATGAACACTGAAGCTTTCTTT. Encoded protein: CASRPGQMNTEAFF.

The V and J genes are TRBV5-1 and TRBJ2-3, with 16 bases fitting TRBD2. CDR3 length equals 17 residues. Germline V gene data show CDR1 as SGHRS and CDR2 as YFSETQ. V lost 3 bases, J lost 4 bases, and 5 bases stayed unmatched. The CDR3 protein is CASSSGTSGGAADTQYF. CDR3 coding DNA: TGCGCCAGCAGCTCCGGGACTAGCGGGGGGGCAGCAGATACGCAGTATTTT.

This sequence joins TRBV6-2 or TRBV6-3 and TRBJ2-3; unclear D gene. CDR3 length: 13 residues. Germline V gene lookup returns CDR1 MNHEY and CDR2 SVGEGT. V was shortened by 2 bases and J by 4 bases, with 7 bases between the two germline ends. For the CDR3, the DNA is TGTGCCAGCAGTTACGGGCTGGCAGATACGCAGTATTTT. Translating it yields CASSYGLADTQYF.

This chain joins TRBV4-2 and TRBJ2-3; D remains ambiguous. Trimming stripped 0 bases from V and 0 bases from J, with 16 bases between. CDR1 LGHNA and CDR2 YNFKEQ come from the germline V gene. There are 18 residues in the CDR3. The DNA for the CDR3 is TGTGCCAGCAGCCAAGAATGGGTGGGCGGTTGGAGCACAGATACGCAGTATTTT. Translated: CASSQEWVGGWSTDTQYF.

The V and J genes are TRBV4-2 and TRBJ1-2, with D hard to call. CDR1 LGHNA and CDR2 YNFKEQ come from the germline V gene. The length of the CDR3 is 15 residues. The ends were cut back, 4 bases at V and 6 bases at J, with 18 bases in the middle. In DNA, the CDR3 is TGTGCCAGCAGCCCCCCCGGATTTGGGGTCGATGGCTACACCTTC. This translates into CASSPPGFGVDGYTF.

The chain links TRBV7-2 to TRBJ2-2; D gene unclear. Trimming took 4 bases from V and 5 from J, leaving 8 bases between them. The CDR3 is 13 amino acids. In germline, CDR1 is SGHTA, CDR2 FQGNSA. This CDR3 reads CASSWAETGELFF. CDR3 bases: TGTGCCAGCAGCTGGGCGGAAACCGGGGAGCTGTTTTTT.

V is TRBV5-1 and J is TRBJ1-4, with D possibly matching TRBD1 (5 bases). The V and J ends lost 3 bases and 0 bases respectively, with 9 bases between them. Germline CDR1 and CDR2: SGHRS and YFSETQ. The CDR3 is 15 residues long. CDR3: CASSWDATTNEKLFF. The CDR3 region has the DNA TGCGCCAGCAGCTGGGACGCCACAACTAATGAAAAACTGTTTTTT.

V usage is TRBV6-2 or TRBV6-3 and J usage is TRBJ2-1, with D tentatively TRBD2 (5 bases). The CDR3 covers 14 residues. In germline, CDR1 is MNHEY, CDR2 SVGEGT. V lost 5 bases and J lost 3, with 11 bases in between. The CDR3 region is CASSALDFYNEQFF. The CDR3 region has the DNA TGTGCCAGCAGTGCCCTGGACTTCTACAATGAGCAGTTCTTC.

This clone is a singleton in its sample. The chain recombines TRBV11-2 with TRBJ2-1; 7 nucleotides align to TRBD1. Germline V gene sequence: CDR1 SGHAT, CDR2 FQNNGV. This CDR3 has 15 amino acids. The ends lost 5 bases at V and 4 bases at J; junction bases unmatched: 8. The CDR3 here is CASSPGQVSYNEQFF. DNA for the CDR3: TGTGCCAGCAGCCCCGGACAGGTATCTTACAATGAGCAGTTCTTC. The whole variable domain, filled in from reference TRBV11-2 and TRBJ2-1, reads EAGVAQSPRYKIIEKRQSVAFWCNPISGHATLYWYQQILGQGPKLLIQFQNNGVVDDSQLPKDRFSAERLKGVDSTLKIQPAKLEDSAVYLCASSPGQVSYNEQFFGPGTRLTVL.

This clone was counted between two and nine times. The chain joins TRBV27 to TRBJ2-5; either TRBD1 or TRBD2 may supply D (7 bases each). Looked up from germline, CDR1 is MNHEY and CDR2 is SMNVEV (reference sequence). V shed 6 bases and J shed 5 bases, with 13 bases lying between them. The CDR3 runs 13 residues. The CDR3 sequence is CASRVQGGETQYF. In DNA, the CDR3 is TGTGCCAGCAGGGTGCAGGGGGGGGAGACCCAGTACTTC.